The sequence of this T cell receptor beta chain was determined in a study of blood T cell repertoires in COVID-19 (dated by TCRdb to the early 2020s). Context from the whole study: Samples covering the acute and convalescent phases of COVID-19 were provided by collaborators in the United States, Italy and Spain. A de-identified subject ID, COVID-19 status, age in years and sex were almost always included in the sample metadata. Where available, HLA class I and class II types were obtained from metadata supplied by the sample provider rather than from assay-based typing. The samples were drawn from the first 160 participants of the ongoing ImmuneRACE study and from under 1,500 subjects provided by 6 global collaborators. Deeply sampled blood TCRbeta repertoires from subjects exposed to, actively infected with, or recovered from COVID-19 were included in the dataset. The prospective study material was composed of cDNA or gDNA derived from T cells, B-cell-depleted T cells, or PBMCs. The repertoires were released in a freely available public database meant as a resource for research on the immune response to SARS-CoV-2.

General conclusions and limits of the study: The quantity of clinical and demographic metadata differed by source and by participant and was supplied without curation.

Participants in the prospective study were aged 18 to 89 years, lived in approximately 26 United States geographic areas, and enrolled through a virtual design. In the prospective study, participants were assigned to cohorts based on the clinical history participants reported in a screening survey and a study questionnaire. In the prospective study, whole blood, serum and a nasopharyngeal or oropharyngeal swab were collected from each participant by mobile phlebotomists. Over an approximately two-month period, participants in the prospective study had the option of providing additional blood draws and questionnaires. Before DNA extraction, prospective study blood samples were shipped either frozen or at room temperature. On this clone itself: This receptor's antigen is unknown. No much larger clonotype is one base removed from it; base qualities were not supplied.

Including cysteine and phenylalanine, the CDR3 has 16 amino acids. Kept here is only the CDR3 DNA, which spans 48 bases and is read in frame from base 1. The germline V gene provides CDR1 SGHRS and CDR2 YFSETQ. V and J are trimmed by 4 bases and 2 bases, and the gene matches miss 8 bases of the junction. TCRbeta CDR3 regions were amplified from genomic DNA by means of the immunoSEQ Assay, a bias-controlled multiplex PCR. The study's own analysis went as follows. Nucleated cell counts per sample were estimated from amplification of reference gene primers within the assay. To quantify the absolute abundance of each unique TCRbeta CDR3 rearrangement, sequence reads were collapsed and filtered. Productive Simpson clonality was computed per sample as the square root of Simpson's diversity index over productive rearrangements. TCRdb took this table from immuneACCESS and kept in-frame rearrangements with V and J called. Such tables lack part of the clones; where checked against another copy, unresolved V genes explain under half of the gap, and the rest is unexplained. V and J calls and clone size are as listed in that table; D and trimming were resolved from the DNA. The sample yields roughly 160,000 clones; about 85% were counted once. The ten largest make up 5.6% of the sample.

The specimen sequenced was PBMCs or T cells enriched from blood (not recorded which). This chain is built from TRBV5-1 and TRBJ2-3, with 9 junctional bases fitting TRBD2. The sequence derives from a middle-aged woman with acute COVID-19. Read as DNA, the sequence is TGCGCCAGCAGCGGGACTAGCAGACCCCTCACAGATACGCAGTATTTT. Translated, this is CASSGTSRPLTDTQYF. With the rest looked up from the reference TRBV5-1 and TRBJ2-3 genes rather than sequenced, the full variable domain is KAGVTQTPRYLIKTRGQQVTLSCSPISGHRSVSWYQQTPGQGLQFLFEYFSETQRNKGNFPGRFSGRQFSNSRSEMNVSTLELGDSALYLCASSGTSRPLTDTQYFGPGTRLTVL.